This T cell receptor (beta chain) was sequenced during a study of T-cell reconstitution after alpha-beta-depleted transplantation in children. Unique molecular identifiers tagged the TCRbeta library. From the PCR reads, TCRdb called clonotypes with MiXCR, one entry per CDR3 protein. The sample holds about 160,000 distinct CDR3 sequences, over 8.5% seen once. The germline gives CDR1 SNHLY, CDR2 FYNNEI. J lost 3 bases, V lost 4 bases, and 2 bases had no gene match. This CDR3 contains 13 residues. This clonotype has at least ten counts. The sequencing used PBMCs, collected before TCRalphabeta/CD19-depleted stem cell transplant. The sequence derives from a boy younger than 10 with acute myeloid leukemia, due to receive a stem cell transplant. The chain combines TRBV2 with TRBJ2-7, with TRBD2 matching 8 bases. This CDR3 reads CASSVGTSYEQYF. Here the CDR3 DNA reads TGTGCCAGCAGTGTTGGGACTAGCTACGAGCAGTACTTC.